This is a list of T cell receptor beta chains from one sample in a study of T cells expressing NK-cell markers. TCRdb reprocessed the 5' RACE reads, keeping one entry per CDR3 protein, no DNA. The table counts about half a million distinct CDR3 sequences; approximately 1.5% lies in the top ten. The sample taken for sequencing was blood T cells: a sorted CD56 or NKG2C T cell subset, CD4+ or CD8+ T cells, or bulk PBMC T cells (not recorded which). The receptors stem from a woman in her forties or fifties in good health. Each CDR3 is given with its conserved first and last residue.

V gene: TRBV6-5
J gene: TRBJ2-3
CDR3 protein: CASSRHGGPDMQYF

V gene: TRBV5-1
J gene: TRBJ2-3
CDR3 protein: CASSSSGTSGRAGDTQYF

V gene: TRBV24-1
J gene: TRBJ1-1
CDR3 protein: CATSDSTPMNTEAFF

V gene: TRBV12-5
J gene: TRBJ2-7
CDR3 protein: CASGPDGSMYEQYF

V gene: TRBV11-3
J gene: TRBJ2-3
CDR3 protein: CASSSPRGPRGGTQYF

V gene: TRBV4-2
J gene: TRBJ2-3
CDR3 protein: CASSQTSADTQYF

V gene: TRBV29-1
J gene: TRBJ2-7
CDR3 protein: CSVASDVRLGHEQYF

V gene: TRBV30
J gene: TRBJ2-1
CDR3 protein: CAWSDLRDEQFF

V gene: TRBV5-1
J gene: TRBJ2-5
CDR3 protein: CASSLSGGEETQYF

V gene: TRBV7-2
J gene: TRBJ2-3
CDR3 protein: CASSSGLAGAADTQYF

V gene: TRBV20-1
J gene: TRBJ2-5
CDR3 protein: CSARDFPGQGAASHF

V gene: TRBV28
J gene: TRBJ1-6
CDR3 protein: CATGRTVSYNSPLHF

V gene: TRBV20-1
J gene: TRBJ2-1
CDR3 protein: CSARDQSYNEQFF

V gene: TRBV12-3/TRBV12-4
J gene: TRBJ2-2
CDR3 protein: CASSFLAAVSTGELFF

V gene: TRBV27
J gene: TRBJ2-1
CDR3 protein: CASSRGGILLNEQFF

V gene: TRBV7-2
J gene: TRBJ2-3
CDR3 protein: CASSLTSGRAQIDTQYF

V gene: TRBV7-8
J gene: TRBJ2-4
CDR3 protein: CASSPDRSLRRTNIAKNIQYF

V gene: TRBV20-1
J gene: TRBJ2-1
CDR3 protein: CSASKAGGFDEQFF

V gene: TRBV6-5
J gene: TRBJ1-1
CDR3 protein: CASSQTGMNTEAFF

V gene: TRBV5-1
J gene: TRBJ1-4
CDR3 protein: CASSRTRLEGEKLFF

V gene: TRBV9
J gene: TRBJ2-3
CDR3 protein: CASSPVGAGFSGGHGDTQYF

V gene: TRBV2
J gene: TRBJ1-1
CDR3 protein: CASSEARGPRAFF

V gene: TRBV6-4
J gene: TRBJ1-3
CDR3 protein: CAREIFGRSGNTIYF

V gene: TRBV15
J gene: TRBJ2-1
CDR3 protein: CATSASGRAGNEQFF

V gene: TRBV24-1
J gene: TRBJ1-5
CDR3 protein: CATSADSSLQPQHF

V gene: TRBV5-6
J gene: TRBJ2-6
CDR3 protein: CASSEGQGAAGANVLTF